The 18 T cell receptor beta chains given below trace back to one sample, sequenced in a study of vaccination and CD4 T cells after COVID-19. Treatment denoted: approximately nine-day PBMC culture with coronavirus spike peptide pools or control peptides (ViraFEST assay). Oncomine TCR Beta short-read sequencing was applied to DNA from cultured CD4+ T cells. TCRdb reanalysed the PCR reads using MiXCR and keeps one entry per CDR3 protein. This table has around 20,000 distinct CDR3 sequences, around 56% appearing once. Their recognized antigens are unknown. This specimen consisted of CD4+ T cells from blood, cultured in vitro, obtained before SARS-CoV-2 vaccination. The receptors were sampled from a human donor who had recovered from COVID-19.

This chain joins TRBV4-3 and TRBJ1-2, with 10 bases lining up with TRBD1. V shed 6 bases, J shed 4 bases, and the junction held 11 bases outside the gene matches. Germline CDR1 reads LGHNA; CDR2 reads YSLEER. CDR3 size: 16 residues. The CDR3 bases are TGCGCCAGCAGACAGGGCGTGGGGACAGGGGCCTATGGCTACACCTTC. This sequence encodes CASRQGVGTGAYGYTF.

Only a few counts were recorded for this clonotype. This chain connects TRBV19 to TRBJ1-5; 8 nucleotides line up with TRBD1. This CDR3 contains 16 residues. Germline loops: CDR1 LNHDA, CDR2 SQIVND (reference sequence). The V and J ends lost 4 bases and 2 bases, in that order; junction bases with no gene match: 7. CDR3 sequence (DNA): TGTGCCAGTAGTAGGGCAGGGGGCATCGGCAATCAGCCCCAGCATTTT. This codes for CASSRAGGIGNQPQHF.

This chain links TRBV4-1 with TRBJ2-1, with 10 bases aligning to TRBD1. Germline loops: CDR1 MGHRA, CDR2 YSYEKL. J lost 5 bases, V lost 4 bases, and 11 bases had no gene match. There are 17 residues in the CDR3. In DNA, the CDR3 is TGCGCCAGCAGCCTTTTTGCCGGACAGGGGGTGAACAATGAGCAGTTCTTC. Translated: CASSLFAGQGVNNEQFF.

This sequence joins TRBV30 and TRBJ2-7; no clear D. V dropped 2 bases and J dropped 0 bases, with 11 bases sitting between them. The CDR3 extends over 14 amino acids. Germline values: CDR1 GTSNPN, CDR2 SVGIG (reference sequence). This CDR3 reads CAWSSVPPSYEQYF. The CDR3 DNA sequence: TGTGCCTGGAGTTCCGTCCCGCCCTCCTACGAGCAGTACTTC.

The chain links TRBV5-4 to TRBJ2-5; 12 bases fit TRBD2. There are 16 residues in the CDR3. Germline V gene lookup returns CDR1 SGHNT and CDR2 YYREEE (reference sequence). V gave up 0 bases and J gave up 5 bases; unmatched junction bases: 5. This CDR3 reads CASSLASGRAEETQYF. The CDR3 DNA reads as TGTGCCAGCAGCTTGGCTAGCGGGAGGGCCGAGGAGACCCAGTACTTC.

CDR3 region: CSAREQGAWETQYF. The CDR3 DNA reads as TGCAGTGCTAGAGAGCAGGGGGCATGGGAGACCCAGTACTTC. The chain recombines TRBV20-1 with TRBJ2-5, with 8 nucleotides matching TRBD1. The trim removed 0 bases at V and 5 bases at J, leaving 5 bases unmatched. The CDR3 contains 14 residues. Germline V gene lookup returns CDR1 DFQATT and CDR2 SNEGSKA (reference sequence).

The chain employs TRBV19 and TRBJ2-2; TRBD2 matches 9 bases. J gave up 4 bases and V 4 bases, and 7 bases lay outside the gene matches. CDR3 length: 16 amino acids. The germline V gene has CDR1 LNHDA and CDR2 SQIVND (reference sequence). The CDR3 DNA is TGTGCCAGTAGTAGGAGGGCGGGAGGGACCACCGGGGAGCTGTTTTTT. Residues: CASSRRAGGTTGELFF.

In this sample, this clonotype turned up a few times. CDR3 residues: CASREHSGRADEQYF. DNA for the CDR3: TGTGCCAGCAGGGAACATAGCGGGAGGGCAGACGAGCAGTACTTC. The V gene is TRBV2, the J gene TRBJ2-7; 11 bases map to TRBD2. This CDR3 has 15 residues. V gave up 6 bases and J gave up 5 bases; unmatched junction bases: 9. CDR1 is SNHLY and CDR2 is FYNNEI in the germline V gene. The whole variable domain, remainder taken from reference TRBV2 and TRBJ2-7, is EPEVTQTPSHQVTQMGQEVILRCVPISNHLYFYWYRQILGQKVEFLVSFYNNEISEKSEIFDDQFSVERPDGSNFTLKIRSTKLEDSAMYFCASREHSGRADEQYFGPGTRLTVT.

The CDR3 DNA follows: TGTGCCACCAGTGCGGGAGAGACCCAGTACTTC. Translated, it gives CATSAGETQYF. The genes are TRBV24-1 and TRBJ2-5; D is uncertain. V lost 5 bases, J lost 4 bases, and 4 bases lay in between. Germline CDR1 KGHDR, CDR2 SFDVKD. CDR3 size: 11 residues.

As DNA, the CDR3 is TGTGCCATCAGTGAGTTTATTCAAGAGACCCAGTACTTC. It is translated as CAISEFIQETQYF. The chain has TRBV10-3 and TRBJ2-5; D uncertain. Germline loops: CDR1 ENHRY, CDR2 SYGVKD. With 1 base removed from V and 2 bases from J, the gap between germline ends came to 5 bases. There are 13 residues in the CDR3.

V gene TRBV5-4 combines with J gene TRBJ2-3; D perhaps matches TRBD2 (5 bases). Per the germline V gene, CDR1 is SGHNT and CDR2 is YYREEE (reference sequence). V was shortened by 1 base and J by 0 bases, with 12 bases between the two germline ends. CDR3 size: 16 residues. CDR3: CASSLLTDSSTDTQYF. The CDR3 DNA sequence: TGTGCCAGCAGCTTGCTGACGGACTCTAGCACAGATACGCAGTATTTT.

The chain carries TRBV19 and TRBJ1-1; tentatively, D is TRBD1 (5 bases). The CDR3 spans 14 residues. Germline V gene lookup returns CDR1 LNHDA and CDR2 SQIVND (reference sequence). Trimming took off 10 bases at V and 0 bases at J, with 15 bases between the two ends. CDR3 in DNA: TGTGCCAATTCAGCGGGGGTCATGAACACTGAAGCTTTCTTT. Its translation is CANSAGVMNTEAFF.

The chain carries TRBV6-5 and TRBJ1-1; 8 bases match TRBD1. The germline V gene encodes CDR1 MNHEY and CDR2 SVGAGI. CDR3 length: 13 amino acids. The V and J ends lost 2 bases and 8 bases, in that order; junction bases with no gene match: 4. CDR3 DNA: TGTGCCAGCAGTTACAAGGGGACAGGAGAAGCTTTCTTT. Its translation is CASSYKGTGEAFF.

This chain uses TRBV10-1 with TRBJ2-3; the D is unclear. The germline V and J ends were trimmed by 3 bases and 6 bases, with 10 bases remaining between them. CDR1 is WNHNN, CDR2 SYGVQD, per germline (reference sequence). The CDR3 extends over 13 amino acids. In DNA, the CDR3 is TGCGCCAGCAGTGACGAGTCTCGGGATACGCAGTATTTT. Amino acids: CASSDESRDTQYF.

This rearrangement joins TRBV10-3 to TRBJ2-3; D call uncertain. V was shortened by 6 bases and J by 6 bases, with 7 bases between the two germline ends. The germline V gene encodes CDR1 ENHRY and CDR2 SYGVKD. There are 11 residues in the CDR3. The CDR3 DNA reads as TGTGCCATCAGGGGCTTGGATACGCAGTATTTT. Translation: CAIRGLDTQYF.

The rearrangement links TRBV15 to TRBJ2-5; 8 bases are shared with TRBD2. This CDR3 has 17 residues. Germline V gene data show CDR1 as LNHNV and CDR2 as YYDKDF (reference sequence). V gave up 1 base and J gave up 3 bases; unmatched junction bases: 10. The CDR3 coding sequence is TGTGCCACCAGCAGAGTAGGAAATAGCGGGATAAAAGAGACCCAGTACTTC. Its protein product is CATSRVGNSGIKETQYF.

The rearrangement links TRBV2 to TRBJ2-3, with D perhaps TRBD2 (6 bases). Deletions cut 4 bases from V and 5 bases from J, with 13 bases between. Germline-derived CDR1 and CDR2 are SNHLY and FYNNEI. This CDR3 has 14 amino acids. For the CDR3, the DNA is TGTGCCAGCAGTGTGATTTCGCGGGAAGATACGCAGTATTTT. It yields the protein CASSVISREDTQYF.

This clonotype was found a few times. V is TRBV7-3 and J is TRBJ2-2; TRBD1 matches at 7 bases. Unmatched junction bases numbered 2, after V lost 6 bases and J lost 1 base. The CDR3 sequence is 14 residues long. Germline V gene data show CDR1 as SGHTA and CDR2 as FQGTGA. Here the CDR3 DNA reads TGTGCCAGCAGACGACAGGGGAACACCGGGGAGCTGTTTTTT. It codes for CASRRQGNTGELFF.